These T cell receptor beta chains were read from a single sample in a study of T cell responses to AZD1222 COVID-19 vaccine. The assay was immunoSEQ multiplex PCR, and TCRdb's table has in-frame clones only and misses some. The profile shows about 88,000 clones, approximately 88% of them singletons. Here the sequenced sample was peripheral blood, taken 28 days after the second AZD1222 dose. All receptors come from an adult who received the AZD1222 COVID-19 vaccine. The CDR3 runs from the conserved cysteine through the conserved F or W. A D gene is named only where the DNA matches it firmly. Some rows have no size entry. The others give once, few or many, or a class for an expanded clone.

12	NA	NA	TRBV7-8	TRBJ2-7	TGTGCCAGCAGCTTACAATCGGGCGAGCAGTACTTC	CASSLQSGEQYF
15	NA	NA	TRBV18	TRBJ2-2	TGTGCCAGCTCACCATTCTCAGGGGACACCGGGGAGCTGTTTTTT	CASSPFSGDTGELFF
17	NA	NA	TRBV2	TRBJ1-3	TGTGCCAGCAGCGGGGCCGGGGGGCCCAGCTCTGGAAACACCATATATTTT	CASSGAGGPSSGNTIYF
16	TRBD2	NA	TRBV6-2/TRBV6-3	TRBJ2-1	TGTGCCAGCAGTTACTCGATACTAGCGGGGTTCAATGAGCAGTTCTTC	CASSYSILAGFNEQFF
14	NA	NA	TRBV14	TRBJ2-5	TGTGCCAGCAGCCAGTTGACAGGCCAAGAGACCCAGTACTTC	CASSQLTGQETQYF
14	TRBD1	NA	TRBV5-1	TRBJ2-1	TGCGCCAGCAGAACACAGGGGGCTGACAATGAGCAGTTCTTC	CASRTQGADNEQFF
15	NA	NA	TRBV6-6	TRBJ2-2	TGTGCCAGCAGTCAGACGGACAGGAACACCGGGGAGCTGTTTTTT	CASSQTDRNTGELFF
15	TRBD2	once	TRBV9	TRBJ2-7	TGTGCCAGCAGCGTAGACCCCGGGGGGATAGACGAGCAGTACTTC	CASSVDPGGIDEQYF
13	NA	NA	TRBV10-3	TRBJ1-5	TGTGCCATCAGTCAGGGACCTAATCAGCCCCAGCATTTT	CAISQGPNQPQHF
16	TRBD1	NA	TRBV6-4	TRBJ1-4	TGTGCCAGCAGTGACTCGTGGACAGGGGCTAATGAAAAACTGTTTTTT	CASSDSWTGANEKLFF
13	NA	NA	TRBV12-3/TRBV12-4	TRBJ2-1	TGTGCCAGCAGCACACCCCTCTACAATGAGCAGTTCTTC	CASSTPLYNEQFF
15	TRBD1	NA	TRBV7-2	TRBJ2-3	TGTGCCAGCAGTAAGAGGACAGGGGGCACAGATACGCAGTATTTT	CASSKRTGGTDTQYF
14	NA	NA	TRBV29-1	TRBJ1-2	TGCAGCGTTGACCCCCCCAGGGGCGACTATGGCTACACCTTC	CSVDPPRGDYGYTF
13	NA	NA	TRBV4-1	TRBJ1-1	TGCGCCAGCAGCCGCCGACAGGACACTGAAGCTTTCTTT	CASSRRQDTEAFF
14	TRBD1	NA	TRBV5-6	TRBJ2-7	TGTGCCAGCAGCTTGGGGACAGGGTACGCCGAGCAGTACTTC	CASSLGTGYAEQYF
13	NA	once	TRBV19	TRBJ1-2	TGTGCCAGTAGACCGAACAGGAGCAGGGGCTACACCTTC	CASRPNRSRGYTF
18	TRBD1	NA	TRBV7-6	TRBJ1-4	TGTGCCAGCAGCGCAGGGAAGGACAGGGGGCGGACTAATGAAAAACTGTTTTTT	CASSAGKDRGRTNEKLFF
15	TRBD1	NA	TRBV13	TRBJ1-2	TGTGCCAGCAGCTTAGGCGGTCAGGGGGCCCATGGCTACACCTTC	CASSLGGQGAHGYTF
13	NA	NA	TRBV7-2	TRBJ1-1	TGTGCCAGCAGCTTTACCGGAGTCACTGAAGCTTTCTTT	CASSFTGVTEAFF
11	NA	NA	TRBV2	TRBJ2-7	TGTGCCAGCAGTCCTACCTACGAGCAGTACTTC	CASSPTYEQYF
16	NA	NA	TRBV15	TRBJ2-2	TGTGCCACCAGCAGAGATAAAGTGACTAATTCCGGGGAGCTGTTTTTT	CATSRDKVTNSGELFF
14	NA	NA	TRBV18	TRBJ1-5	TGTGCCAGCTCACCGACTCGGAGGGCTCAGCCCCAGCATTTT	CASSPTRRAQPQHF
14	TRBD1	NA	TRBV5-1	TRBJ2-1	TGCGCCAGCAGCCGGGACAGGGCCTACAATGAGCAGTTCTTC	CASSRDRAYNEQFF
12	NA	NA	TRBV6-5	TRBJ1-2	TGTGCCAGCAGTACCAGTCCCTATGGCTACACCTTC	CASSTSPYGYTF
16	NA	NA	TRBV3-1/TRBV3-2	TRBJ1-6	TGTGCCAGCAGCCCCCGAGAGCCCTCCTATAATTCACCCCTCCACTTT	CASSPREPSYNSPLHF
13	NA	NA	TRBV30	TRBJ1-6	TGTGCCTGGAGTGCGGGTAATAATTCACCCCTCCACTTT	CAWSAGNNSPLHF
14	TRBD2	NA	TRBV27	TRBJ2-2	TGTGCCAGCAGTTCGGGACTAGCAAACGGGGAGCTGTTTTTT	CASSSGLANGELFF
14	TRBD2	NA	TRBV20-1	TRBJ2-7	TGCAGTGCTAGTGCGGGACTACCTCTCTACGAGCAGTACTTC	CSASAGLPLYEQYF
17	NA	NA	TRBV3-1/TRBV3-2	TRBJ1-3	TGTGCCAGCAGCTTCACCTTGGGCGGAAGCTCTGGAAACACCATATATTTT	CASSFTLGGSSGNTIYF
15	NA	NA	TRBV5-1	TRBJ1-6	TGCGCCAGCAGCTTGGCGCCTGCCTATAATTCACCCCTCCACTTT	CASSLAPAYNSPLHF
15	NA	NA	TRBV6-6	TRBJ1-3	TGTGCCAGCAGTTACGAGTACATCTCTGGAAACACCATATATTTT	CASSYEYISGNTIYF
14	TRBD1	NA	TRBV18	TRBJ2-7	TGTGCCAGCTCATCCGGACAGGGGGCGGGCGAGCAGTACTTC	CASSSGQGAGEQYF
14	NA	NA	TRBV5-1	TRBJ1-1	TGCGCCAGCACTTTTAACGAAGGGGGCACTGAAGCTTTCTTT	CASTFNEGGTEAFF